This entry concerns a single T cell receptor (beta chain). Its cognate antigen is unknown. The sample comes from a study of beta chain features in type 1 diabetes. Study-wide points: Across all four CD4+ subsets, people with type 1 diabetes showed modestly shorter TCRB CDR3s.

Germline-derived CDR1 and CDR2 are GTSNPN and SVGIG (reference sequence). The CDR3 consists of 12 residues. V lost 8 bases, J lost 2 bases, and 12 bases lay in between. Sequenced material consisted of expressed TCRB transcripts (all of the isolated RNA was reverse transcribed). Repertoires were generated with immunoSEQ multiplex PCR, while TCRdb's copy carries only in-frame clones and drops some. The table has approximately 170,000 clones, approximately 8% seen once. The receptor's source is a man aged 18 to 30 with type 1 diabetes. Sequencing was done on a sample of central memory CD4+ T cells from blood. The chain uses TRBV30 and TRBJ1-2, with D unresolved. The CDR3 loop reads CAAGLPNYGYTF. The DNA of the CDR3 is TGTGCCGCGGGCCTACCCAACTATGGCTACACCTTC.